The TCR beta chain described here comes from a study of early T cells in non-severe SARS-CoV-2 infection. This CDR3 contains 14 residues. Germline V CDR1 and CDR2: ENHRY, SYGVKD. The trim removed 6 bases at V and 1 base at J, leaving 3 bases unmatched. By proportion, this clonotype is medium-sized. Its target is unknown. Study-level results: Using VDJdb, the matching emphasized anti-spike CD8 responses while missing private and CD4 specificities.

Using its own MiXCR run on the 5' RACE reads, TCRdb lists one record per CDR3 protein. The sample has 20,000 to 25,000 distinct CDR3 sequences; around 4% are singletons. The material sequenced was whole blood. The clonotype comes from an adult who was a healthcare worker with PCR-confirmed SARS-CoV-2 infection or an uninfected control (not recorded which). The chain employs TRBV10-3 and TRBJ1-1; 9 nucleotides line up with TRBD1. CDR3 DNA: TGTGCCATCAGGGACAGGGGAAGGAACACTGAAGCTTTCTTT. Its protein is CAIRDRGRNTEAFF.